The subject of this entry is one T cell receptor (beta chain). Its matching antigen is unknown. The sample comes from a study of shared clonotypes between healthy human individuals. The split of CD4+ cells yielded CD45RA+ naive and CD45RA-negative memory subsets. General study findings and limits: Blood was the only sampled material, and tissue repertoires likely differ.

Assay: immunoSEQ multiplex PCR; the TCRdb copy retains only in-frame clones and omits some. This table has about 1.5 million clones, roughly 96% appearing once. Trimming took 0 bases from V and 3 from J, leaving 15 bases between them. CDR3 size: 16 residues. Per germline, CDR1 SGHTA and CDR2 FQGNSA. The sequence derives from a man younger than 45 in good health. The gene calls are TRBV7-2 and TRBJ2-7; D gene ambiguous. Sequenced: naive CD4+ T cells sorted from blood. Subset described: CD45RA+ positively selected. The CDR3 region has the DNA TGTGCCAGCAGCTTAGCAGGACGTTCCGGTGACTACGAGCAGTACTTC. Translation gives CASSLAGRSGDYEQYF.